The next 18 T cell receptor beta chains were all read from a single sample in a study of blood T cell repertoires in COVID-19. Some clones are missing from TCRdb's copy, which holds only in-frame ones; the method was immunoSEQ multiplex PCR. The table lists around 330,000 clones, approximately 91% of them singletons. Specimen: PBMCs or T cells enriched from blood (not recorded which). All receptors derive from a middle-aged woman who had recovered from COVID-19.

J is TRBJ2-3 and V is TRBV29-1; D is possibly TRBD2 (6 bases). The CDR3 totals 16 residues. V was cut by 6 bases and J by 2 bases, with 21 bases left in between. The germline CDR1 and CDR2 sequences are SQVTM and ANQGSEA. The CDR3: CSVRGGVQGDTDTQYF. CDR3 in DNA: TGCAGCGTACGCGGCGGGGTGCAAGGTGACACAGATACGCAGTATTTT.

This clone was observed a single time. V gene TRBV29-1 combines with J gene TRBJ1-2; D is perhaps TRBD1 (6 bases). Germline lookup yields CDR1 SQVTM and CDR2 ANQGSEA. V lost 6 bases to trimming and J lost 7 bases, with 12 bases between them. This CDR3 has 11 residues. The DNA of the CDR3 is TGCAGCGTCCCCGGGACACTTGGCTACACCTTC. Translation gives CSVPGTLGYTF.

This chain uses TRBV7-9 with TRBJ1-2; TRBD1 matches at 7 bases. The germline gives CDR1 SEHNR, CDR2 FQNEAQ (reference sequence). This CDR3 contains 14 residues. J was trimmed by 4 bases and V by 3 bases; bases with no gene match: 5. The CDR3 region has the DNA TGTGCCAGCAGCTTTACGGGACAGACCTATGGCTACACCTTC. Translated, it gives CASSFTGQTYGYTF. Drawing the rest from reference TRBV7-9 and TRBJ1-2, the complete variable domain is DTGVSQNPRHKITKRGQNVTFRCDPISEHNRLYWYRQTLGQGPEFLTYFQNEAQLEKSRLLSDRFSAERPKGSFSTLEIQRTEQGDSAMYLCASSFTGQTYGYTFGSGTRLTVV.

The V call is TRBV7-9, the J call TRBJ1-1; D is unclear. This CDR3 is 15 amino acids long. The V end lost 8 bases, the J end lost 4 bases, and 20 bases lay between the germline ends. CDR1 and CDR2 (germline): SEHNR, FQNEAQ (reference sequence). CDR3 protein: CASSRSGVKGTEAFF. The CDR3 region has the DNA TGTGCCAGCTCCCGAAGCGGGGTTAAGGGCACTGAAGCTTTCTTT.

This clone appeared once. This chain links TRBV7-9 with TRBJ1-1, with TRBD1 identical over 8 bases. The CDR3 spans 15 residues. CDR1 is SEHNR, CDR2 FQNEAQ, per germline (reference sequence). With 0 bases clipped from V and 6 bases from J, the junction kept 6 bases outside the gene matches. The CDR3 DNA reads as TGTGCCAGCAGCTTAGCCGGACAGGGTGACCCTGAAGCTTTCTTT. Translating it yields CASSLAGQGDPEAFF.

V and J are TRBV7-9 and TRBJ2-7, with 7 bases that match TRBD2. This CDR3 contains 16 residues. CDR1 is SEHNR, CDR2 FQNEAQ, per germline (reference sequence). The ends lost 5 bases at V and 0 bases at J; junction bases unmatched: 10. The CDR3 loop is CASSLVGGGSSYEQYF. In DNA form, the CDR3 reads TGTGCCAGCAGCCTAGTTGGGGGAGGGAGCTCCTACGAGCAGTACTTC.

The chain joins TRBV11-2 to TRBJ2-6; TRBD2 matches at 7 bases. The length of the CDR3 is 15 residues. In germline, CDR1 is SGHAT, CDR2 FQNNGV. V trimming: 8 bases; J trimming: 0 bases; junction bases outside the gene matches: 4. The CDR3 region is CASSSGNSGANVLTF. DNA for the CDR3: TGTGCCAGCTCTAGCGGAAACTCTGGGGCCAACGTCCTGACTTTC.

The chain has TRBV4-3 and TRBJ2-4, with TRBD2 matching 9 bases. CDR1 is LGHNA and CDR2 is YSLEER in the germline V gene. V shed 4 bases and J 6 bases; nucleotides not matched to a gene: 13. CDR3 length: 17 amino acids. This chain's CDR3 is CASSPRLVAGAINIQYF. The CDR3 nucleotides are TGCGCCAGCAGCCCCCGCTTGGTAGCGGGAGCTATAAACATTCAGTACTTC.

This chain connects TRBV7-9 to TRBJ1-1, with 7 bases fitting TRBD1. V was clipped by 5 bases and J by 4 bases; unmatched bases: 7. CDR1 is SEHNR and CDR2 is FQNEAQ in the germline V gene (reference sequence). The CDR3 covers 14 residues. The CDR3 here is CASSLTGVSTEAFF. The CDR3 bases are TGTGCCAGCAGCCTAACAGGGGTCAGCACTGAAGCTTTCTTT.

The rearrangement uses TRBV6-2 or TRBV6-3 and TRBJ2-7, with 9 bases fitting TRBD2. Trimming took 5 bases from V and 2 from J; bases not matched to a gene: 7. This CDR3 spans 15 amino acids. The V gene's germline CDR1 is MNHEY and CDR2 SVGEGT. CDR3 region: CASSRLAENPYEQYF. The CDR3 nucleotides are TGTGCCAGCAGTCGACTAGCGGAAAATCCCTACGAGCAGTACTTC.

This chain joins TRBV24-1 and TRBJ2-7; 7 nucleotides align to TRBD1. J lost 3 bases, V lost 4 bases, and 8 bases had no gene match. This CDR3 has 15 amino acids. Germline V lookup: CDR1 KGHDR, CDR2 SFDVKD. The CDR3 DNA is TGTGCCACCAGTGACCCCAAGGGGGCTGGCTACGAGCAGTACTTC. Translating gives CATSDPKGAGYEQYF.

This chain uses TRBV6-5 with TRBJ1-2; the D gene is possibly TRBD1 (6 bases). Trimming pared 8 bases from V and 2 bases from J, leaving 15 bases between. The CDR3 consists of 14 residues. The germline CDR1 and CDR2 sequences are MNHEY and SVGAGI. Here the CDR3 DNA reads TGTGCCAGCGGGACCACGACAGGCAACTATGGCTACACCTTC. This translates into CASGTTTGNYGYTF.

This clone appeared once. This chain connects TRBV3-1 (or the pseudogene TRBV3-2) to TRBJ1-1, with TRBD1 as a possible D gene (6 bases). Trimming removed 0 bases from V and 1 base from J, with 12 bases in between. Germline assignment: CDR1 LGHDT and CDR2 YNNKEL (reference sequence). The CDR3 is made up of 16 amino acids. The CDR3 nucleotides read TGTGCCAGCAGCCAAGACCCGGGACAAGGGAACACTGAAGCTTTCTTT. Protein product: CASSQDPGQGNTEAFF.

V gene TRBV27 combines with J gene TRBJ2-5; 8 nucleotides line up with TRBD2. Per the germline V gene, CDR1 is MNHEY and CDR2 is SMNVEV (reference sequence). After removal of 5 bases from V and 0 bases from J, the junction contained 5 bases not matched to a gene. This CDR3 has 15 residues. The DNA for the CDR3 is TGTGCCAGCAGTCCTCCAGCGGGGGACCAAGAGACCCAGTACTTC. Residues: CASSPPAGDQETQYF.

The chain employs TRBV15 and TRBJ2-5, with D tentatively TRBD2 (6 bases). Germline-derived CDR1 and CDR2 are LNHNV and YYDKDF (reference sequence). The CDR3 covers 17 residues. Trimming shortened V by 1 base and J by 0 bases, and 15 bases separated the two germline ends. The CDR3 DNA is TGTGCCACCAGCAGAGCTATCGGAGGGACTTACCAAGAGACCCAGTACTTC. Translating it yields CATSRAIGGTYQETQYF. Supplemented by reference TRBV15 and TRBJ2-5, the full variable domain reads DAMVIQNPRYQVTQFGKPVTLSCSQTLNHNVMYWYQQKSSQAPKLLFHYYDKDFNNEADTPDNFQSRRPNTSFCFLDIRSPGLGDTAMYLCATSRAIGGTYQETQYFGPGTRLLVL.

The gene calls are TRBV11-2 and TRBJ2-3; TRBD2 might be the D (7 bases). The CDR3 is 15 residues long. CDR1 and CDR2 (germline): SGHAT, FQNNGV. V shed 4 bases and J shed 3 bases, with 14 bases lying between them. The CDR3 region is CASSWVGGPTDTQYF. The CDR3 DNA reads as TGTGCCAGCAGCTGGGTGGGGGGGCCAACAGATACGCAGTATTTT.

This clone appeared once. In nucleotides, the CDR3 is TGTGCCAGCAAGAGGGACAGGAGCTCCTACAATGAGCAGTTCTTC. Translating it yields CASKRDRSSYNEQFF. J is TRBJ2-1 and V is TRBV6-5, with 8 bases matching TRBD1. The CDR3 length is 15 residues. The V and J ends lost 7 bases and 0 bases, in that order; junction bases with no gene match: 5. Germline values: CDR1 MNHEY, CDR2 SVGAGI.

This chain uses TRBV6-1 with TRBJ2-7; D gene unclear. The V end lost 2 bases, the J end lost 3 bases, and 11 bases lay between the germline ends. Germline V gene data show CDR1 as MNHNS and CDR2 as SASEGT. This CDR3 has 14 residues. The CDR3 sequence: CASSEQAPNYEQYF. CDR3 nucleotide sequence: TGTGCCAGCAGTGAACAAGCCCCTAACTACGAGCAGTACTTC.